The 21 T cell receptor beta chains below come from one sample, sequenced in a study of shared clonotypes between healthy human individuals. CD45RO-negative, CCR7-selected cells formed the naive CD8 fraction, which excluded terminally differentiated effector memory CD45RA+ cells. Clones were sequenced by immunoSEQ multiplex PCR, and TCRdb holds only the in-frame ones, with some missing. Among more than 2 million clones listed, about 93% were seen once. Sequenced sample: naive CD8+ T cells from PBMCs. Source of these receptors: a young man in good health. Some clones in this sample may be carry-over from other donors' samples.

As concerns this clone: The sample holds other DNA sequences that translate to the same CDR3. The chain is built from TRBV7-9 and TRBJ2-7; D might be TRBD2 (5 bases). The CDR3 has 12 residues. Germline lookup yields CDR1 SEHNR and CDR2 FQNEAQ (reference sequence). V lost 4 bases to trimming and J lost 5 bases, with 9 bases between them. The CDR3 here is CASSYPGDEQYF. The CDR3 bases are TGTGCCAGCAGCTATCCCGGGGACGAGCAGTACTTC.

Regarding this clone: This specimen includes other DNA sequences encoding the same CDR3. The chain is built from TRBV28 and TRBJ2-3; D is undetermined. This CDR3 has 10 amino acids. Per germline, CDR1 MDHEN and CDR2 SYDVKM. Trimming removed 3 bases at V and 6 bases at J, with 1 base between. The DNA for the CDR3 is TGTGCCAGCAGTTTGGATACGCAGTATTTT. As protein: CASSLDTQYF. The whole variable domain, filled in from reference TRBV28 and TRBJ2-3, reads DVKVTQSSRYLVKRTGEKVFLECVQDMDHENMFWYRQDPGLGLRLIYFSYDVKMKEKGDIPEGYSVSREKKERFSLILESASTNQTSMYLCASSLDTQYFGPGTRLTVL.

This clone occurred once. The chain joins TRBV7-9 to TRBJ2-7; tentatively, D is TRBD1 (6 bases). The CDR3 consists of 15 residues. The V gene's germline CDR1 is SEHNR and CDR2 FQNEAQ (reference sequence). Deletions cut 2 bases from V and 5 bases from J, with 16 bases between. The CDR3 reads CASSLRAGDIDEQYF. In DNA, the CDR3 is TGTGCCAGCAGCTTAAGGGCAGGGGATATTGACGAGCAGTACTTC.

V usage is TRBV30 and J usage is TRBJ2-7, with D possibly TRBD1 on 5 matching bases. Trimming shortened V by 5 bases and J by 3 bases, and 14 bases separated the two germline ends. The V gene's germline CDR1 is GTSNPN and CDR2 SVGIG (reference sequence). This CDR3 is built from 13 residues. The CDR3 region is CAWSASTGYEQYF. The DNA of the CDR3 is TGTGCCTGGTCGGCCAGCACAGGCTACGAGCAGTACTTC. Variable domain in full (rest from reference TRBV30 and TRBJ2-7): SQTIHQWPATLVQPVGSPLSLECTVEGTSNPNLYWYRQAAGRGLQLLFYSVGIGQISSEVPQNLSASRPQDRQFILSSKKLLLSDSGFYLCAWSASTGYEQYFGPGTRLTVT.

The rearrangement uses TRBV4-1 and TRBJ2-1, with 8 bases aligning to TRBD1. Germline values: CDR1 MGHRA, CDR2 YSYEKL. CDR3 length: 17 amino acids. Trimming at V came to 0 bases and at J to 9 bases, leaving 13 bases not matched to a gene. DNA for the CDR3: TGCGCCAGCAGCCAAGATCGTGCAGGGGGCACCTTGGGTGAGCAGTTCTTC. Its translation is CASSQDRAGGTLGEQFF.

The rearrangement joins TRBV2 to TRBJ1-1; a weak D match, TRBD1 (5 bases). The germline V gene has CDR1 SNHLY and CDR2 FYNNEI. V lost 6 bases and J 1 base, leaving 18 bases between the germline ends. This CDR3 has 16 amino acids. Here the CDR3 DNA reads TGTGCCAGCAGGGAAACCCTGAGACAGAAGAACACTGAAGCTTTCTTT. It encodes CASRETLRQKNTEAFF. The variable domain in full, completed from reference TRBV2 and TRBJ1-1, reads EPEVTQTPSHQVTQMGQEVILRCVPISNHLYFYWYRQILGQKVEFLVSFYNNEISEKSEIFDDQFSVERPDGSNFTLKIRSTKLEDSAMYFCASRETLRQKNTEAFFGQGTRLTVV.

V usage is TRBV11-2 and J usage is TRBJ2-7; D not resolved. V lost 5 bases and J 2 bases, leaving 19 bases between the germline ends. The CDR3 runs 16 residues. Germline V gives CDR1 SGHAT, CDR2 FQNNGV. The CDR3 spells CASSTLTGFRTYEQYF. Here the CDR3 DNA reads TGTGCCAGCAGCACCCTGACCGGATTTCGAACCTACGAGCAGTACTTC.

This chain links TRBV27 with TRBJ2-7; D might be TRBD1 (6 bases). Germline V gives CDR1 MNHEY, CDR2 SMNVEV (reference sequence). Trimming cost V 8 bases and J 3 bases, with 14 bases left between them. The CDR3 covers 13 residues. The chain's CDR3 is CASADTGNYEQYF. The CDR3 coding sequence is TGTGCCAGCGCCGACACAGGGAACTACGAGCAGTACTTC.

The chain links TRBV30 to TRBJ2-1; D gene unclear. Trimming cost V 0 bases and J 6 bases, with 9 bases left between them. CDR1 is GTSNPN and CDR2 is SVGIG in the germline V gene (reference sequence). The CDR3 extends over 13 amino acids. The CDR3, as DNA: TGTGCCTGGAGTGTAGACATTTTCAATGAGCAGTTCTTC. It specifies CAWSVDIFNEQFF.

The CDR3 DNA reads as TGTGCCTGGAGTGACCCCCTCTATAGAGGAGGGGGCCCCCCAGATACGCAGTATTTT. It encodes CAWSDPLYRGGGPPDTQYF. The V and J genes are TRBV30 and TRBJ2-3; perhaps TRBD1 as D (7 bases). Trimming pared 1 base from V and 4 bases from J, leaving 27 bases between. CDR3 length: 19 amino acids. Germline loops: CDR1 GTSNPN, CDR2 SVGIG (reference sequence).

For the CDR3, the DNA is TGTGCCAGCAGCTTACTTGGGCAGGGGGCCGGGGGACTCTACAATGAGCAGTTCTTC. Amino acids: CASSLLGQGAGGLYNEQFF. The chain has TRBV7-9 and TRBJ2-1, with TRBD1 identical over 8 bases. Looked up from germline, CDR1 is SEHNR and CDR2 is FQNEAQ (reference sequence). The CDR3 length is 19 residues. V gave up 2 bases and J gave up 3 bases; unmatched junction bases: 15.

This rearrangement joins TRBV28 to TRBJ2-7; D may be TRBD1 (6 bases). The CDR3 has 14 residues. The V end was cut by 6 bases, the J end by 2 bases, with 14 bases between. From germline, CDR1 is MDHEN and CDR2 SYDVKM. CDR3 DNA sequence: TGTGCCAGCAGAAGGACAGCCCGGACCTACGAGCAGTACTTC. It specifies CASRRTARTYEQYF.

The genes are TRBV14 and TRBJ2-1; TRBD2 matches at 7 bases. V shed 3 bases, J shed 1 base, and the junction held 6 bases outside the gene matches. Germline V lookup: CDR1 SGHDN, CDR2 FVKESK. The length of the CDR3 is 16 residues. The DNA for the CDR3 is TGTGCCAGCAGCCATCTTAGCGGGCCTTCCTACAATGAGCAGTTCTTC. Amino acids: CASSHLSGPSYNEQFF. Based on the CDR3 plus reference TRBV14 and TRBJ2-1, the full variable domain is EAGVTQFPSHSVIEKGQTVTLRCDPISGHDNLYWYRRVMGKEIKFLLHFVKESKQDESGMPNNRFLAERTGGTYSTLKVQPAELEDSGVYFCASSHLSGPSYNEQFFGPGTRLTVL.

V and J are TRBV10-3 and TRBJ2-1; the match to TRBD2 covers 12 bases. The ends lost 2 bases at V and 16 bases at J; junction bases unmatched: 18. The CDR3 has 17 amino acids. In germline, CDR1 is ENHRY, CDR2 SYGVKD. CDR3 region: CAISEGTGTSGFPVVFF. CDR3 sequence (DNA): TGTGCCATCAGTGAGGGAACCGGGACTAGCGGGTTTCCTGTTGTATTCTTC.

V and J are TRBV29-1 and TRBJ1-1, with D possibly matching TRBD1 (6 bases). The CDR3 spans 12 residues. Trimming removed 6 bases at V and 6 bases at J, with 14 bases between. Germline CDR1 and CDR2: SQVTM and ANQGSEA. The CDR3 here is CSVPGGGAEAFF. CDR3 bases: TGCAGCGTCCCTGGGGGGGGCGCTGAAGCTTTCTTT.

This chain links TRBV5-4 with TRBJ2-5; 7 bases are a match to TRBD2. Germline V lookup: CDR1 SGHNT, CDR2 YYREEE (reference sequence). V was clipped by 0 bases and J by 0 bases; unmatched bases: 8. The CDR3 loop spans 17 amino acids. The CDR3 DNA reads TGTGCCAGCAGCTTGGCCCGGGAGGCGACGTACCAAGAGACCCAGTACTTC. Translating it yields CASSLAREATYQETQYF.

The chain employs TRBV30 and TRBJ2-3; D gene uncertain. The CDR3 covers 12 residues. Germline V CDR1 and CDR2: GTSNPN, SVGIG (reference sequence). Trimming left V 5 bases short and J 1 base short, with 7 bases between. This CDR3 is CAWDSRTDTQYF. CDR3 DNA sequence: TGTGCCTGGGACTCCCGCACAGATACGCAGTATTTT.

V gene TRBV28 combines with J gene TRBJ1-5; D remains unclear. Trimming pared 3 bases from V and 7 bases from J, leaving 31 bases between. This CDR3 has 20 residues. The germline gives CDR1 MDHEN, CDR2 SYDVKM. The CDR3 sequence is CASSFPTGEIANSIWQPQHF. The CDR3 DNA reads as TGTGCCAGCAGTTTCCCCACCGGGGAAATCGCCAACTCCATCTGGCAGCCCCAGCATTTT.

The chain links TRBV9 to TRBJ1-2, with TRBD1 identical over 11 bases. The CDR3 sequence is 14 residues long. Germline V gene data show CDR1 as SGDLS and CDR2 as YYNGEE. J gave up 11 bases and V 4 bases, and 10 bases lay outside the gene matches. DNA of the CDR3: TGTGCCAGCAGCCCCACCCCGGGACAGGGGGAGTACACCTTC. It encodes CASSPTPGQGEYTF.

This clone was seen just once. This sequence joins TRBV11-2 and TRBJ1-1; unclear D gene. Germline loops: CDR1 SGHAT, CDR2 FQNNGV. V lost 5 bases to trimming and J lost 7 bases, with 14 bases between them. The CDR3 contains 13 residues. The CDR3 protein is CASSPYQLLEAFF. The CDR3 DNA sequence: TGTGCCAGCAGCCCCTACCAACTTCTTGAAGCTTTCTTT.

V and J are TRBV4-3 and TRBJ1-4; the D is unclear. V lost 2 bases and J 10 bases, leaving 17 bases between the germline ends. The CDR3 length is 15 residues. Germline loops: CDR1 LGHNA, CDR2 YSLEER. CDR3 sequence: CASSQSRATTGKLFF. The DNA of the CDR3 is TGCGCCAGCAGCCAATCCCGGGCCACCACGGGAAAACTGTTTTTT.